This T cell receptor beta chain was sequenced for a study of T cell responses to AZD1222 COVID-19 vaccine. Study as a whole: The study pooled second doses at about 4 or about 12 weeks. Study findings and constraints: The donor cohort was predominantly white British with a female majority, and clonal diversity may have been underestimated. Seropositive at baseline were only 5 or 6 AZD1222 recipients. Two AZD1222 administrations were followed by greater Spike-specific TCR breadth and depth.

The table came from immunoSEQ multiplex PCR; TCRdb's copy has only in-frame clones and leaves some out. The sample lists 150,000 or so clones, 85% to 90% occurring once. As to this clone: Its antigen is not known.

Germline V gives CDR1 SGDLS, CDR2 YYNGEE. This CDR3 is built from 14 residues. V dropped 0 bases and J dropped 3 bases, with 7 bases sitting between them. The rearrangement links TRBV9 to TRBJ1-5, with no clear D. The sequence was obtained from an adult in good health. Here the sequenced sample was peripheral blood, taken on day 0 of AZD1222 vaccination. CDR3 protein: CASSVGAVNQPQHF. CDR3 nucleotides: TGTGCCAGCAGCGTAGGGGCAGTCAATCAGCCCCAGCATTTT.